The clone carrying this T cell receptor beta chain was detected only once. The method was immunoSEQ multiplex PCR; TCRdb's version includes in-frame clones alone and lacks a portion of them. The table records some 70,000 clones, around 79% of them present only once. The sample is drawn from a study of blood T cell repertoires in COVID-19. As for the study in general: Collection of acute and convalescent COVID-19 samples took place in the United States, Italy and Spain.

The trim removed 5 bases at V and 0 bases at J, leaving 3 bases unmatched. Looked up from germline, CDR1 is MDHEN and CDR2 is SYDVKM. The CDR3 covers 14 residues. The clonotype comes from a man between 60 and 75 years old with acute or convalescent COVID-19. The sequenced sample was peripheral blood. The rearrangement joins TRBV28 to TRBJ2-7, with 8 nucleotides matching TRBD1. Here the CDR3 DNA reads TGTGCCAGCAGTGAGACAGGGGACTCCTACGAGCAGTACTTC. As protein: CASSETGDSYEQYF.